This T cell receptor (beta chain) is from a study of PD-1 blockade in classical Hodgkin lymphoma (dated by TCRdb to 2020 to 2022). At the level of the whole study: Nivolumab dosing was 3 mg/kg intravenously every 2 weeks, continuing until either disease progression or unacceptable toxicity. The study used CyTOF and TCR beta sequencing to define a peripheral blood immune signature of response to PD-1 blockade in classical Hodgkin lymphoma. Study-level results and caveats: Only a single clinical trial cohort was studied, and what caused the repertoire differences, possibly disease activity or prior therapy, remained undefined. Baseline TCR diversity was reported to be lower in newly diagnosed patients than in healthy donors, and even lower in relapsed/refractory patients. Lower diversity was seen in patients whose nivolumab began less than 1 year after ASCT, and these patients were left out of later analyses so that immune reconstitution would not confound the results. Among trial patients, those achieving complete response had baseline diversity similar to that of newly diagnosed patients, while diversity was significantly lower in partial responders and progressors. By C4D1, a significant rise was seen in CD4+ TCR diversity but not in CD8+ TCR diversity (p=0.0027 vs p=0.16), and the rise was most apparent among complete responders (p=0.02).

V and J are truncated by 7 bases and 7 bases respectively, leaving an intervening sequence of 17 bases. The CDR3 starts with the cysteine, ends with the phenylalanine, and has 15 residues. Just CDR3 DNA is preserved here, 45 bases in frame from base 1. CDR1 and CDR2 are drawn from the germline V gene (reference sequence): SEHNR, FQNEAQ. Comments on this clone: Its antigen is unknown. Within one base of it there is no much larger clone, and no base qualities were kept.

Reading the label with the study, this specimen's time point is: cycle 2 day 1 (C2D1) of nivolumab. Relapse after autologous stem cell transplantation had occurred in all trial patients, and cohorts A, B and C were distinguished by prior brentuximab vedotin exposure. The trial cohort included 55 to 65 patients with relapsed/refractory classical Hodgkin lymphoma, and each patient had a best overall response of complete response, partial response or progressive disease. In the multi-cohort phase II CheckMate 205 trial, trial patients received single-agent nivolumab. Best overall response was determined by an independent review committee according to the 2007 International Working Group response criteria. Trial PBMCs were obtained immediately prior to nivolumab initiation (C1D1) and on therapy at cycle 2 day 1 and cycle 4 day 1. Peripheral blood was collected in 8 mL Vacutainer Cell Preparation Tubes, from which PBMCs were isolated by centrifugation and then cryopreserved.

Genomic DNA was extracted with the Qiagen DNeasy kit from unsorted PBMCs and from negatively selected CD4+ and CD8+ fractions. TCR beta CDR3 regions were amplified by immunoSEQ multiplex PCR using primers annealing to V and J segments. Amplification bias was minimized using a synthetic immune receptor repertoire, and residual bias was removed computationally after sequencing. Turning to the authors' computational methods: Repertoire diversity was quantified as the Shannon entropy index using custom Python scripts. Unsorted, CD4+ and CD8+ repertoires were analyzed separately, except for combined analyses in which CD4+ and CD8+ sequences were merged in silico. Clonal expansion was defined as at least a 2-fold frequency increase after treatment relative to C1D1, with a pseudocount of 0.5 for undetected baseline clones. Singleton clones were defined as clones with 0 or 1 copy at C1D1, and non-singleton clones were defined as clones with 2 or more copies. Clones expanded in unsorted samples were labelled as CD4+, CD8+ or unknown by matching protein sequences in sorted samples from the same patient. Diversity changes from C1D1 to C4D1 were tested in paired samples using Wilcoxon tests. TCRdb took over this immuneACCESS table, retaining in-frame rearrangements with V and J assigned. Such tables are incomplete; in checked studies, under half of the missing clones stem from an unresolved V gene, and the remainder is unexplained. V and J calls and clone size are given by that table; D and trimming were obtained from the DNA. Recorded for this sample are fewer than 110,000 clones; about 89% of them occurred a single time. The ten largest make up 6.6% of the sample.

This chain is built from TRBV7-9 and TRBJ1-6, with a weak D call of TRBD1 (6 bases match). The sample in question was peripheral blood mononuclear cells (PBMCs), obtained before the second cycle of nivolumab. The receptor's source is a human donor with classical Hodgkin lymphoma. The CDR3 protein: CASNAGVFVNSPLHF. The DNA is TGTGCCAGCAACGCAGGGGTTTTTGTAAATTCACCCCTCCACTTT.